This T cell receptor (beta chain) appears in the sequencing data of a study of beta chain features in type 1 diabetes. Overall study context: Age, gender and cell yields were similar between patients and healthy donors.

With V trimmed by 5 bases and J by 11 bases, 10 bases remained unmatched. This CDR3 has 14 residues. Per germline, CDR1 GTSNPN and CDR2 SVGIG (reference sequence). Comments on this clone: What it binds is not known.

Expressed TCRB transcripts got sequenced, as all isolated RNA was reverse transcribed. Sequencing used immunoSEQ multiplex PCR; TCRdb keeps in-frame clones, though not all of them. The sample yields fewer than 500,000 clones, approximately 15% seen once. Points from the study as a whole: Across all four CD4+ subsets, people with type 1 diabetes showed modestly shorter TCRB CDR3s. Naive, central memory and regulatory TCRB repertoires appeared more similar among patients than healthy donors.

The chain employs TRBV30 and TRBJ2-3; 13 bases agree with TRBD2. The receptor comes from a man younger than 45 in good health. Specimen: naive CD4+ T cells from blood. CDR3 residues: CAWASGLAGEEQYF. The CDR3 bases are TGTGCCTGGGCCTCCGGACTAGCGGGAGAAGAGCAGTATTTT.